One sample yielded the 14 T cell receptor beta chains listed below, sequenced in a study of blood T cell repertoires in COVID-19. Clones were sequenced by immunoSEQ multiplex PCR, and TCRdb holds only the in-frame ones, with some missing. The table shows approximately 240,000 clones, with roughly 85% occurring only once. Sequencing used peripheral blood. These receptors all come from a woman aged 18 to 35 who had recovered from COVID-19.

V usage is TRBV12-5 and J usage is TRBJ1-2; 8 bases are shared with TRBD1. Germline assignment: CDR1 LGHNT and CDR2 FRNRAP. V lost 6 bases to trimming and J lost 8 bases; unmatched junction nucleotides: 8. The CDR3 extends over 13 amino acids. The CDR3 loop reads CASGYGQGKGYTF. CDR3 sequence (DNA): TGTGCTAGTGGATATGGACAGGGTAAAGGCTACACCTTC.

This sequence joins TRBV5-5 and TRBJ1-1, with a tentative D call TRBD1 (6 bases). Germline CDR1 and CDR2: SGHKS and YYEKEE (reference sequence). V was trimmed by 1 base and J by 2 bases, leaving 12 bases between them. This CDR3 is built from 15 residues. The CDR3 is CASSLTDSYNTEAFF. CDR3 DNA: TGTGCCAGCAGCTTGACGGACAGCTACAACACTGAAGCTTTCTTT.

The chain carries TRBV20-1 and TRBJ2-2; perhaps TRBD1 as D (5 bases). CDR3 length equals 15 residues. Germline CDR1 is DFQATT and CDR2 is SNEGSKA (reference sequence). Between the trimmed V and J ends, which lost 3 bases and 2 bases, there was a span of 13 bases. CDR3 region: CSASPREVNTGELFF. CDR3 coding DNA: TGCAGTGCTAGTCCCAGGGAAGTAAACACCGGGGAGCTGTTTTTT.

The chain joins TRBV5-5 to TRBJ1-2, with unresolved D. This CDR3 has 15 residues. V was trimmed by 4 bases and J by 2 bases, leaving 15 bases between them. Germline CDR1 reads SGHKS; CDR2 reads YYEKEE (reference sequence). The CDR3: CASSLGGSSNYGYTF. The CDR3 DNA is TGTGCCAGCAGCCTGGGCGGGAGTTCGAACTATGGCTACACCTTC. Combining the CDR3 with reference TRBV5-5 and TRBJ1-2 gives the whole variable domain DAGVTQSPTHLIKTRGQQVTLRCSPISGHKSVSWYQQVLGQGPQFIFQYYEKEERGRGNFPDRFSARQFPNYSSELNVNALLLGDSALYLCASSLGGSSNYGYTFGSGTRLTVV.

This rearrangement joins TRBV12-3 or TRBV12-4 to TRBJ2-1; D is unresolved. Trimming cost V 6 bases and J 6 bases, with 9 bases left between them. The CDR3 runs to 12 residues. CDR3 amino acids: CASSSIVNEQFF. The CDR3 DNA is TGTGCCAGCAGCTCGATAGTCAATGAGCAGTTCTTC.

The rearrangement joins TRBV5-1 to TRBJ2-3; no clear D gene. V shed 0 bases and J shed 5 bases, with 4 bases lying between them. CDR3 length: 12 residues. The germline V gene encodes CDR1 SGHRS and CDR2 YFSETQ. In DNA, the CDR3 is TGCGCCAGCAGCTTGGCCGGAGATACGCAGTATTTT. The encoded protein is CASSLAGDTQYF.

The chain carries TRBV20-1 and TRBJ1-1; 10 bases agree with TRBD1. The CDR3 has 11 residues. V shed 3 bases, J shed 13 bases, and the junction held 5 bases outside the gene matches. The V gene's germline CDR1 is DFQATT and CDR2 SNEGSKA (reference sequence). CDR3 loop: CSAREDRGVFF. CDR3 DNA: TGCAGTGCTAGGGAGGACAGGGGGGTTTTCTTT.

The chain is built from TRBV13 and TRBJ2-1, with D perhaps matching TRBD1 (5 bases). The CDR3 loop spans 15 amino acids. Germline V CDR1 and CDR2: PRHDT, FYEKMQ (reference sequence). With 3 bases removed from V and 0 bases from J, the gap between germline ends came to 9 bases. The CDR3 DNA reads as TGTGCCAGCAGCTTCCAGGGTTCCTCCTACAATGAGCAGTTCTTC. This gives the protein CASSFQGSSYNEQFF.

On this clone itself: This sample includes further DNA sequences coding for the same CDR3. CDR3 protein: CASSLGTAQETQYF. The CDR3 nucleotides are TGCGCCAGCAGCTTGGGGACAGCCCAAGAGACCCAGTACTTC. The chain combines TRBV5-1 with TRBJ2-5, with D tentatively TRBD1 (6 bases). CDR1 and CDR2 (germline): SGHRS, YFSETQ. Trimming shortened V by 0 bases and J by 1 base, and 7 bases separated the two germline ends. CDR3 length: 14 amino acids.

This CDR3 reads CASSQDWGLAVDNEQFF. CDR3 nucleotides: TGTGCCAGCAGCCAAGATTGGGGGCTAGCGGTGGACAATGAGCAGTTCTTC. V is TRBV4-2 and J is TRBJ2-1; TRBD2 is a possible D gene (7 bases). CDR1 and CDR2 (germline): LGHNA, YNFKEQ. The CDR3 covers 17 residues. V shed 0 bases and J shed 5 bases, with 17 bases lying between them.

The J gene is TRBJ2-3, the V gene TRBV2; 7 bases agree with TRBD1. The CDR3 totals 12 residues. V was pared by 8 bases and J by 4 bases, with 3 bases of the junction left unmatched. CDR1 SNHLY and CDR2 FYNNEI come from the germline V gene. CDR3 nucleotide sequence: TGTGCCAGCGAAACAGGGGCAGATACGCAGTATTTT. Translating gives CASETGADTQYF.

This sequence joins TRBV3-1 (or the pseudogene TRBV3-2) and TRBJ2-7; tentative D call: TRBD2 (6 bases). The CDR3 length is 16 residues. The V gene lost 3 bases and the J gene lost 2 bases, with 17 bases spanning the gap. Germline-derived CDR1 and CDR2 are LGHDT and YNNKEL (reference sequence). CDR3 sequence reads: CASSQLGLISTYEQYF. The CDR3 DNA sequence: TGTGCCAGCAGCCAGCTGGGACTCATAAGTACCTACGAGCAGTACTTC.

The chain combines TRBV27 with TRBJ1-2, with TRBD1 as a possible D gene (6 bases). V was pared by 1 base and J by 7 bases, with 16 bases between. The CDR3 has 15 amino acids. CDR1 is MNHEY, CDR2 SMNVEV, per germline (reference sequence). CDR3 region: CASSLLLGAVGGYTF. DNA for the CDR3: TGTGCCAGCAGTTTATTATTGGGGGCGGTCGGTGGCTACACCTTC.

The gene calls are TRBV7-9 and TRBJ1-2; D is perhaps TRBD1 (5 bases). The ends were cut back, 1 base at V and 0 bases at J, with 9 bases in the middle. The germline gives CDR1 SEHNR, CDR2 FQNEAQ (reference sequence). CDR3 length: 15 residues. The CDR3 loop reads CASSLVDSANYGYTF. The CDR3 DNA reads TGTGCCAGCAGCTTAGTTGACAGTGCTAACTATGGCTACACCTTC.